A single sample is the source of the 10 T cell receptor beta chains below, sequenced in a study of T cells in Graves' hyperthyroidism and ophthalmopathy. RNA transcripts were the template for amplifying TCR beta CDR3 regions. With the HTBI primer set, the TCR CDR3 went through a first round of RT-PCR. One entry per CDR3 protein, called by TCRdb with MiXCR from the multiplex PCR reads. Among more than 450,000 distinct CDR3 sequences listed, 13% to 15% were seen once. The sequencing sample was made of blood. These receptors were collected from a woman in her thirties or forties with Graves' hyperthyroidism.

There are a few counts of this clonotype. The gene calls are TRBV10-1 and TRBJ2-2; D not certain. CDR1 and CDR2 from the germline V gene are WNHNN and SYGVQD (reference sequence). V lost 0 bases, J lost 6 bases, and 11 bases lay in between. The length of the CDR3 is 15 residues. CDR3 amino acids: CASSESVIGAGELFF. CDR3 nucleotides: TGCGCCAGCAGTGAGTCGGTCATCGGCGCCGGGGAGCTGTTTTTT.

The CDR3 protein is CASSYYGSRNTGELFF. Here the CDR3 DNA reads TGTGCCAGCAGTTATTACGGGTCCCGAAACACCGGGGAGCTGTTTTTT. The chain has TRBV6-1 and TRBJ2-2; no definite D call. The V and J ends lost 5 bases and 2 bases respectively, with 15 bases between them. The CDR3 is made up of 16 amino acids. Germline V gene sequence: CDR1 MNHNS, CDR2 SASEGT.

This clonotype has at least ten counts. The rearrangement links TRBV11-2 to TRBJ2-7; 7 nucleotides align to TRBD2. There are 14 residues in the CDR3. Per germline, CDR1 SGHAT and CDR2 FQNNGV. Trimming cost V 0 bases and J 3 bases; bases outside gene matches: 2. CDR3 in amino acids: CASSLEGGSYEQYF. The CDR3 nucleotides read TGTGCCAGCAGCTTAGAGGGAGGGAGCTACGAGCAGTACTTC.

The table lists this clonotype with a few counts. The rearrangement uses TRBV6-1 and TRBJ2-6, with TRBD2 matching over 13 bases. V shed 4 bases and J 2 bases; nucleotides not matched to a gene: 5. Germline V gives CDR1 MNHNS, CDR2 SASEGT. This CDR3 contains 18 residues. CDR3 sequence reads: CASSGGTSGTPGANVLTF. The CDR3 DNA sequence: TGTGCCAGCAGTGGGGGGACTAGCGGGACGCCTGGGGCCAACGTCCTGACTTTC.

This clonotype was detected many times. The chain links TRBV11-2 to TRBJ2-4; possibly TRBD1 or TRBD2 for D (5 bases each). Trimming removed 0 bases at V and 6 bases at J, with 9 bases between. The CDR3 has 14 amino acids. Germline-derived CDR1 and CDR2 are SGHAT and FQNNGV. The CDR3 spells CASSLDGGTNIQYF. In DNA, the CDR3 is TGTGCCAGCAGCTTAGATGGGGGAACAAACATTCAGTACTTC.

The table lists this clonotype with a few counts. This chain uses TRBV20-1 with TRBJ2-1, with TRBD2 matching over 13 bases. The CDR3 extends over 16 amino acids. With V trimmed by 5 bases and J by 8 bases, 12 bases remained unmatched. Germline V gene lookup returns CDR1 DFQATT and CDR2 SNEGSKA (reference sequence). CDR3 sequence reads: CSADQPGLAGIYEQFF. CDR3 bases: TGCAGTGCTGACCAACCGGGACTAGCGGGAATCTATGAGCAGTTCTTC.

As regards this clonotype: One end of the junction is discordant with germline, which a read error may explain. This chain uses TRBV7-7 with TRBJ2-5; D gene ambiguous. Germline CDR1 and CDR2: SSHAT and FNYEAQ (reference sequence). This CDR3 region has 13 residues. CDR3 loop: CASSRRPEETQYF. As DNA, the CDR3 is TGTGCTAGCAGCCGACGGCCGGAAGAGACCCAGTACTTC.

This clonotype was seen only a few times. The chain has TRBV11-2 and TRBJ1-4; TRBD1 is a possible D gene (5 bases). Germline CDR1 reads SGHAT; CDR2 reads FQNNGV. This CDR3 contains 15 residues. V shed 4 bases and J shed 6 bases, with 15 bases lying between them. CDR3 DNA sequence: TGTGCCAGCAGCTACTCCAGTGGGGGTGATGAAAAACTGTTTTTT. Its translation: CASSYSSGGDEKLFF.

This clonotype was observed a handful of times. Here the CDR3 DNA reads TGTGCCAGCGCCGGCCTCGGAGACAGGGGGAGCGGGAGCTCCTACAATGAGCAGTTCTTC. It codes for CASAGLGDRGSGSSYNEQFF. V gene TRBV7-2 combines with J gene TRBJ2-1; the D gene is possibly TRBD1 (9 bases). This CDR3 spans 20 amino acids. Germline CDR1 and CDR2: SGHTA and FQGNSA. The V and J ends lost 8 bases and 0 bases respectively, with 29 bases between them. Full variable domain (outside the CDR3, taken from reference TRBV7-2 and TRBJ2-1): GAGVSQSPSNKVTEKGKDVELRCDPISGHTALYWYRQSLGQGLEFLIYFQGNSAPDKSGLPSDRFSAERTGGSVSTLTIQRTQQEDSAVYLCASAGLGDRGSGSSYNEQFFGPGTRLTVL.

For this clonotype: This may be a read error, as it is one base from a much larger clone. The V and J genes are TRBV5-1 and TRBJ2-7; no definite D call. The end of the DNA fits TRBJ2-1 better, so the J call may be wrong. Germline CDR1 reads SGHRS; CDR2 reads YFSETQ. This CDR3 is 13 amino acids long. Here the CDR3 reads CASSFASNYEQFF. The CDR3 DNA reads TGCGCCAGCAGCTTCGCTTCCAACTACGAGCAGTTCTTC.